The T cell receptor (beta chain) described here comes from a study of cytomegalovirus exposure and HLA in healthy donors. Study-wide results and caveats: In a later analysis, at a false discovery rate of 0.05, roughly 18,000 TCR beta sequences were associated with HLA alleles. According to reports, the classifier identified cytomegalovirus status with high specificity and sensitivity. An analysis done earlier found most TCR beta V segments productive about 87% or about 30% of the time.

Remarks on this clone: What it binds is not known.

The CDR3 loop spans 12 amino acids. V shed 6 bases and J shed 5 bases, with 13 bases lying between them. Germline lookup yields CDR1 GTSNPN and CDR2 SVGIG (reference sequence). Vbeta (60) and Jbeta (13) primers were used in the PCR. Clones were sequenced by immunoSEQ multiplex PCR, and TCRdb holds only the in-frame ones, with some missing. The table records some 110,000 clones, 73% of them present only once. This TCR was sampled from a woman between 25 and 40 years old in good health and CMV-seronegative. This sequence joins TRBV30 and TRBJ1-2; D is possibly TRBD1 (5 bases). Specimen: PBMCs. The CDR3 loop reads CACEGTLYGYTF. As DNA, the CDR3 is TGTGCCTGTGAGGGGACTCTTTATGGCTACACCTTC.